A selection of T cell receptor beta chains follows, all from one sample in a study of T cells in Graves' hyperthyroidism and ophthalmopathy. MiXCR was run by TCRdb on the multiplex PCR reads, yielding one entry per CDR3 protein. This sample has about 360,000 distinct CDR3 sequences, with 13% found just once. The material sequenced was blood. Source of these receptors: a woman aged 18 to 35 with Graves' hyperthyroidism. Both conserved end residues are part of each CDR3. D genes are given only for firm matches. A row's size may be missing; if present it is once, few, many or a size class.

d_call: .; v_call: TRBV20-1; j_call: TRBJ1-6; clone_size: many; cdr3_aa: CSASAGANSPLHF; cdr3_nt: TGCAGTGCTAGTGCCGGGGCTAATTCACCCCTCCACTTT
d_call: .; v_call: TRBV27; j_call: TRBJ2-7; clone_size: many; cdr3_aa: CASSRDWSSYEQYF; cdr3_nt: TGTGCCAGCAGCCGGGACTGGAGCTCCTACGAGCAGTACTTC
d_call: .; v_call: TRBV5-1; j_call: TRBJ1-6; clone_size: many; cdr3_aa: CASSLGGSPLHF; cdr3_nt: TGCGCCAGCAGCTTGGGGGGATCACCCCTCCACTTT
d_call: .; v_call: TRBV7-9; j_call: TRBJ2-7; clone_size: many; cdr3_aa: CASSPQGPFSYEQYF; cdr3_nt: TGTGCCAGCAGCCCACAGGGTCCCTTCTCCTACGAGCAGTACTTC
d_call: TRBD2; v_call: TRBV12-3/TRBV12-4; j_call: TRBJ2-2; clone_size: many; cdr3_aa: CASSSRLAGGPGELFF; cdr3_nt: TGTGCCAGCAGTTCTCGACTAGCGGGAGGGCCCGGGGAGCTGTTTTTT
d_call: TRBD2; v_call: TRBV11-2; j_call: TRBJ2-3; clone_size: many; cdr3_aa: CASRPPGLASDTQYF; cdr3_nt: TGTGCCAGCAGACCCCCGGGACTAGCATCAGATACGCAGTATTTT
d_call: TRBD2; v_call: TRBV9; j_call: TRBJ2-5; clone_size: many; cdr3_aa: CASSAGLAGGPSSETQYF; cdr3_nt: TGTGCCAGCAGCGCTGGACTAGCGGGAGGGCCCTCGTCGGAGACCCAGTACTTC
d_call: TRBD1; v_call: TRBV28; j_call: TRBJ2-1; clone_size: many; cdr3_aa: CASSLRDRGVNEQFF; cdr3_nt: TGTGCCAGCAGTCTCCGGGACAGGGGGGTAAATGAGCAGTTCTTC
d_call: .; v_call: TRBV20-1; j_call: TRBJ1-2; clone_size: many; cdr3_aa: CSARDGNAGYGYTF; cdr3_nt: TGCAGTGCTAGAGATGGGAACGCCGGCTATGGCTACACCTTC
d_call: TRBD1; v_call: TRBV18; j_call: TRBJ1-5; clone_size: many; cdr3_aa: CASSPGQGPYQPQHF; cdr3_nt: TGTGCCAGCTCCCCGGGACAGGGGCCTTATCAGCCCCAGCATTTT
d_call: .; v_call: TRBV7-9; j_call: TRBJ2-5; clone_size: many; cdr3_aa: CASSLTTSIIRETQYF; cdr3_nt: TGTGCCAGCAGCTTAACCACGTCAATCATCAGGGAGACCCAGTACTTC
d_call: TRBD2; v_call: TRBV11-2; j_call: TRBJ2-5; clone_size: many; cdr3_aa: CASSSGLAGGLYQETQYF; cdr3_nt: TGTGCCAGCAGCTCGGGACTAGCGGGAGGGTTGTACCAAGAGACCCAGTACTTC
d_call: TRBD1; v_call: TRBV6-1; j_call: TRBJ1-5; clone_size: many; cdr3_aa: CASLGGFSNQPQHF; cdr3_nt: TGTGCCAGCCTAGGGGGCTTTAGCAATCAGCCCCAGCATTTT
d_call: TRBD1; v_call: TRBV2; j_call: TRBJ2-2; clone_size: many; cdr3_aa: CASSPTNQGAGGELFF; cdr3_nt: TGTGCCAGCAGTCCAACCAATCAGGGGGCGGGCGGGGAGCTGTTTTTT
d_call: .; v_call: TRBV12-3/TRBV12-4; j_call: TRBJ2-1; clone_size: many; cdr3_aa: CASSLGIEDEQFF; cdr3_nt: TGTGCCAGCAGCCTGGGGATCGAGGATGAGCAGTTCTTC
d_call: TRBD1; v_call: TRBV20-1; j_call: TRBJ2-7; clone_size: many; cdr3_aa: CMGQGGDEQYF; cdr3_nt: TGCATGGGACAGGGAGGAGACGAGCAGTACTTC
d_call: .; v_call: TRBV27; j_call: TRBJ1-4; clone_size: many; cdr3_aa: CASGTVATNEKLFF; cdr3_nt: TGTGCCAGCGGGACGGTCGCAACTAATGAAAAACTGTTTTTT
d_call: .; v_call: TRBV20-1; j_call: TRBJ2-1; clone_size: many; cdr3_aa: CSARAGVVYNEQFF; cdr3_nt: TGCAGTGCTAGAGCGGGGGTGGTCTACAATGAGCAGTTCTTC
d_call: TRBD2; v_call: TRBV7-9; j_call: TRBJ2-5; clone_size: many; cdr3_aa: CAIERGWSETQYF; cdr3_nt: TGTGCCATCGAGCGGGGCTGGTCGGAGACCCAGTACTTC
d_call: TRBD2; v_call: TRBV11-1; j_call: TRBJ2-1; clone_size: .; cdr3_aa: CASSFLAGGWNEQFF; cdr3_nt: TGTGCCAGCAGCTTTTTAGCGGGGGGGTGGAATGAGCAGTTCTTC
d_call: .; v_call: TRBV7-2; j_call: TRBJ2-7; clone_size: many; cdr3_aa: CASSPQSSYEQYF; cdr3_nt: TGTGCCAGCAGCCCCCAGTCCTCCTACGAGCAGTACTTC
d_call: .; v_call: TRBV19; j_call: TRBJ2-1; clone_size: many; cdr3_aa: CASSITGYNEQFF; cdr3_nt: TGTGCCAGTAGTATTACGGGGTACAATGAGCAGTTCTTC
d_call: .; v_call: TRBV7-2; j_call: TRBJ2-1; clone_size: few; cdr3_aa: CASSGGGGPTFNEQFF; cdr3_nt: TGTGCCAGCAGCGGGGGGGGGGGCCCTACGTTCAATGAGCAGTTCTTC
d_call: .; v_call: TRBV2; j_call: TRBJ1-3; clone_size: many; cdr3_aa: CASSTGLSGNTIYF; cdr3_nt: TGTGCCAGCAGTACAGGGTTGTCTGGAAACACCATATATTTT
d_call: .; v_call: TRBV20-1; j_call: TRBJ2-5; clone_size: few; cdr3_aa: CSASSTSQGETQYF; cdr3_nt: TGCAGTGCTTCTAGCACAAGCCAAGGGGAGACCCAGTACTTC
d_call: TRBD2; v_call: TRBV5-1; j_call: TRBJ2-5; clone_size: many; cdr3_aa: CASSLGLAGGGETQYF; cdr3_nt: TGCGCCAGCAGCTTGGGTCTAGCGGGAGGAGGAGAGACCCAGTACTTC
d_call: TRBD2; v_call: TRBV3-1; j_call: TRBJ2-1; clone_size: many; cdr3_aa: CASSHTGTSDNNEQFF; cdr3_nt: TGTGCCAGCAGTCACACCGGGACTAGCGACAACAATGAGCAGTTCTTC
d_call: .; v_call: TRBV6-6; j_call: TRBJ1-1; clone_size: many; cdr3_aa: CASSYSVEAFF; cdr3_nt: TGTGCCAGCAGTTACTCGGTGGAAGCTTTCTTT
d_call: .; v_call: TRBV27; j_call: TRBJ1-5; clone_size: many; cdr3_aa: CASSLFYISGNQPQHF; cdr3_nt: TGTGCCAGCAGTTTATTTTATATTTCGGGCAATCAGCCCCAGCATTTT
d_call: TRBD1; v_call: TRBV11-2; j_call: TRBJ1-2; clone_size: many; cdr3_aa: CASSSYRGPQSNYGYTF; cdr3_nt: TGTGCCAGCAGCTCATACAGGGGGCCCCAATCTAACTATGGCTACACCTTC
d_call: .; v_call: TRBV20-1; j_call: TRBJ2-5; clone_size: many; cdr3_aa: CSARPGGGMETQYF; cdr3_nt: TGCAGTGCTAGACCGGGTGGGGGCATGGAGACCCAGTACTTC
d_call: .; v_call: TRBV12-3/TRBV12-4; j_call: TRBJ2-7; clone_size: many; cdr3_aa: CASSDPGEYEQYF; cdr3_nt: TGTGCCAGCAGTGACCCCGGGGAGTACGAGCAGTACTTC
d_call: TRBD1; v_call: TRBV7-2; j_call: TRBJ1-1; clone_size: many; cdr3_aa: CASSLGRTGKAFF; cdr3_nt: TGTGCCAGCAGCTTAGGAAGGACAGGGAAAGCTTTCTTT
d_call: TRBD1; v_call: TRBV6-6; j_call: TRBJ2-7; clone_size: many; cdr3_aa: CASSYEDRGHVEQYF; cdr3_nt: TGTGCCAGCAGTTACGAGGACAGGGGGCATGTCGAGCAGTACTTC
d_call: .; v_call: TRBV12-3/TRBV12-4; j_call: TRBJ1-1; clone_size: many; cdr3_aa: CASSLWDSLTEAFF; cdr3_nt: TGTGCCAGCAGTTTGTGGGATTCTCTAACTGAAGCTTTCTTT
d_call: TRBD2; v_call: TRBV10-3; j_call: TRBJ2-2; clone_size: .; cdr3_aa: CAISHPSGRASSAGELFF; cdr3_nt: TGTGCCATCAGTCATCCTAGCGGGAGGGCCAGTTCTGCCGGGGAGCTGTTTTTT
d_call: .; v_call: TRBV7-9; j_call: TRBJ2-4; clone_size: .; cdr3_aa: CASSSDGGGIQYF; cdr3_nt: TGTGCCAGCAGCTCAGATGGGGGCGGCATTCAGTACTTC
d_call: .; v_call: TRBV20-1; j_call: TRBJ2-2; clone_size: many; cdr3_aa: CSAPKEAAGLNTGELFF; cdr3_nt: TGCAGTGCCCCTAAGGAGGCCGCGGGGCTGAACACCGGGGAGCTGTTTTTT
d_call: .; v_call: TRBV28; j_call: TRBJ1-5; clone_size: many; cdr3_aa: CASSFQGRQPQHF; cdr3_nt: TGTGCCAGCAGTTTTCAGGGACGACAGCCCCAGCATTTT
d_call: TRBD2; v_call: TRBV11-2; j_call: TRBJ2-1; clone_size: few; cdr3_aa: CASSLRLAGVSEQFF; cdr3_nt: TGTGCCAGCAGCTTAAGGCTAGCGGGAGTCTCTGAGCAGTTCTTC
d_call: .; v_call: TRBV20-1; j_call: TRBJ2-3; clone_size: many; cdr3_aa: CSANWPSSTDTQYF; cdr3_nt: TGCAGTGCTAACTGGCCCTCTAGCACAGATACGCAGTATTTT
d_call: .; v_call: TRBV6-1; j_call: TRBJ1-1; clone_size: many; cdr3_aa: CASSGPVRSGAAFF; cdr3_nt: TGTGCCAGCAGTGGTCCTGTGAGGTCCGGGGCAGCTTTCTTT
d_call: .; v_call: TRBV27; j_call: TRBJ2-1; clone_size: .; cdr3_aa: CASSLQGGGTRGNEQFF; cdr3_nt: TGTGCCAGCAGTCTCCAGGGGGGCGGGACGAGGGGCAATGAGCAGTTCTTC
d_call: TRBD1; v_call: TRBV6-1; j_call: TRBJ2-3; clone_size: many; cdr3_aa: CASRPGTGTDTQYF; cdr3_nt: TGTGCCAGCAGACCCGGGACAGGGACGGATACGCAGTATTTT
d_call: .; v_call: TRBV10-3; j_call: TRBJ2-2; clone_size: many; cdr3_aa: CAISGQGPPTGELFF; cdr3_nt: TGTGCCATCAGTGGTCAGGGACCTCCAACCGGGGAGCTGTTTTTT
d_call: TRBD2; v_call: TRBV9; j_call: TRBJ2-1; clone_size: .; cdr3_aa: CASSVGGGGTDEQFF; cdr3_nt: TGTGCCAGCAGCGTTGGGGGGGGGGGTACGGATGAGCAGTTCTTC
d_call: .; v_call: TRBV6-2/TRBV6-3; j_call: TRBJ2-7; clone_size: many; cdr3_aa: CASISLGAIYEQYF; cdr3_nt: TGTGCCAGCATTTCCCTGGGGGCTATCTACGAGCAGTACTTC
d_call: TRBD2; v_call: TRBV12-3/TRBV12-4; j_call: TRBJ2-5; clone_size: many; cdr3_aa: CASTGLAGTSRQETQYF; cdr3_nt: TGTGCCAGCACCGGACTAGCCGGGACCTCCCGCCAAGAGACCCAGTACTTC
d_call: .; v_call: TRBV7-2; j_call: TRBJ1-5; clone_size: few; cdr3_aa: CAIEMGPIYNQPQHF; cdr3_nt: TGTGCCATTGAAATGGGACCGATTTACAATCAGCCCCAGCATTTT
d_call: .; v_call: TRBV30; j_call: TRBJ1-6; clone_size: many; cdr3_aa: CAWSVLGQVNSPLHF; cdr3_nt: TGTGCCTGGAGTGTCCTCGGTCAGGTCAATTCACCCCTCCACTTT
d_call: .; v_call: TRBV5-1; j_call: TRBJ1-1; clone_size: many; cdr3_aa: CASSLAPLSTDHTEAFF; cdr3_nt: TGCGCCAGCAGCTTGGCCCCCTTATCGACAGACCACACTGAAGCTTTCTTT
d_call: TRBD1; v_call: TRBV20-1; j_call: TRBJ2-3; clone_size: many; cdr3_aa: CSARDLAGTGRTQYF; cdr3_nt: TGCAGTGCTAGGGATTTGGCGGGGACAGGTCGGACGCAGTATTTT
d_call: .; v_call: TRBV6-1; j_call: TRBJ2-6; clone_size: .; cdr3_aa: CGSRVLGTPYKSGANVVTF; cdr3_nt: TGTGGCAGCAGGGTTCTAGGGACTCCGTATAAATCTGGGGCCAACGTCGTGACTTTC